The 28 T cell receptor beta chains in this list originate from one sample, sequenced in a study of tumor and adjacent non-tumor tissue in lung cancer. TCRbeta libraries were built with three rounds of nested PCR, modified from ARM-PCR. Via MiXCR, TCRdb re-called the multiplex PCR reads, giving one row per CDR3 protein. The sample carries roughly 220,000 distinct CDR3 sequences, about 76% recorded once. RNA was extracted from bulk tissue without any cell sorting. The sequenced sample consisted of lung tumor tissue. The receptors here all came from a man aged 55 to 70 with non-small cell lung cancer.

The V call is TRBV6-2 or TRBV6-3, the J call TRBJ2-2; 9 nucleotides match TRBD1. The CDR3 covers 15 residues. Trimming at V came to 6 bases and at J to 7 bases, leaving 9 bases not matched to a gene. Germline V gene sequence: CDR1 MNHEY, CDR2 SVGEGT. CDR3 in DNA: TGTGCCAGCAGAACTGGGACAGGGCGTTACGGGGAGCTGTTTTTT. It is translated as CASRTGTGRYGELFF.

This sequence joins TRBV4-1 and TRBJ2-3; TRBD1 matches at 8 bases. Germline assignment: CDR1 MGHRA and CDR2 YSYEKL. Trimming cost V 5 bases and J 0 bases; bases outside gene matches: 10. The CDR3 covers 17 residues. CDR3 coding DNA: TGCGCCAGCAGCGCCCACGACAGGGGTGGAAGCACAGATACGCAGTATTTT. Its translation: CASSAHDRGGSTDTQYF.

The chain is built from TRBV7-8 and TRBJ2-3; 8 positions match TRBD2. V shed 4 bases, J shed 8 bases, and the junction held 14 bases outside the gene matches. CDR1 SGHVS and CDR2 FQNEAQ come from the germline V gene. The CDR3 runs to 16 residues. CDR3 region: CASSSIAGPPGVTQYF. CDR3 in DNA: TGTGCCAGCAGCTCGATAGCGGGGCCGCCCGGAGTTACGCAGTATTTT.

This clonotype appeared a single time. One base away lies a much larger clone, so this may be a sequencing read error. This sequence joins TRBV20-1 and TRBJ1-2; weak D call: TRBD1 (6 bases). The CDR3 totals 14 residues. Germline V CDR1 and CDR2: DFQATT, SNEGSKA (reference sequence). V was trimmed by 6 bases and J by 1 base, leaving 15 bases between them. CDR3 sequence reads: CSASAGADNYGYTF. In DNA form, the CDR3 reads TGCAGTGCCTCCGCGGGGGCCGATAACTATGGCTACACCTTC.

Comments on this clonotype: Compared with germline, one end of the junction differs, possibly owing to a read error. The genes are TRBV6-2 or TRBV6-3 and TRBJ2-5, with 9 bases that match TRBD1. The CDR3 loop spans 15 amino acids. Germline CDR1 is MNHEY and CDR2 is SVGEGT. The CDR3 spells CASSTRTGELETQSF. The CDR3 DNA reads TGTGCCAGCAGTACCCGGACAGGGGAACTGGAGACCCAGTCCTTC.

This clonotype has just one count. This chain connects TRBV29-1 to TRBJ2-3; 12 bases are a match to TRBD2. With 7 bases clipped from V and 3 bases from J, the junction kept 11 bases outside the gene matches. The CDR3 contains 16 residues. Germline values: CDR1 SQVTM, CDR2 ANQGSEA. CDR3 sequence (DNA): TGCAGCGGCCGACTAGCGGGAGTAAAGGGTACAGATACGCAGTATTTT. It encodes CSGRLAGVKGTDTQYF.

The chain joins TRBV28 to TRBJ1-5; D perhaps matches TRBD1 (6 bases). This CDR3 region has 16 residues. Germline lookup yields CDR1 MDHEN and CDR2 SYDVKM. V shed 6 bases and J shed 4 bases, with 19 bases lying between them. The CDR3 region has the DNA TGTGCCAGCAGCATTCTCGCCGGGGGGCAAAATCAGCCCCAGCATTTT. Protein: CASSILAGGQNQPQHF.

In its sample, this clonotype was seen a few times. The gene calls are TRBV6-1 and TRBJ2-1; D is unresolved. The CDR3 length is 14 residues. Trimming cost V 7 bases and J 0 bases, with 10 bases left between them. Per germline, CDR1 MNHNS and CDR2 SASEGT. CDR3 coding DNA: TGTGCCAGCATAGAATTGAGCTCCTACAATGAGCAGTTCTTC. It codes for CASIELSSYNEQFF.

Note on this clonotype: A read error may account for a junction end that differs from germline. The chain links TRBV12-3 or TRBV12-4 to TRBJ2-1; 8 nucleotides match TRBD2. The CDR3 consists of 14 residues. This CDR3 is CASSLSPAGVIQFF. In nucleotides, the CDR3 is TGTGCCAGTAGTTTATCCCCAGCGGGAGTAATCCAGTTCTTC.

A remark on this clonotype: Lacking the conserved final phenylalanine or tryptophan, this CDR3 likely reflects a read error. The J gene is TRBJ1-1, the V gene TRBV10-2, with 9 bases identical to TRBD1. The germline CDR1 and CDR2 sequences are WSHSY and SAAADI. V shed 6 bases, J shed 6 bases, and the junction held 5 bases outside the gene matches. CDR3 length: 13 residues. The CDR3 spells CASSRDRASEAFL. CDR3 coding DNA: TGCGCCAGCAGCCGGGACAGGGCTTCTGAAGCTTTCTTA.

The CDR3 reads CSGSGDLHHEQFF. CDR3 sequence (DNA): TGCAGCGGCTCCGGGGACTTACATCATGAGCAGTTCTTC. The V call is TRBV29-1, the J call TRBJ2-1; a possible D gene is TRBD2 (6 bases). V shed 7 bases and J shed 8 bases, with 18 bases lying between them. Germline CDR1 reads SQVTM; CDR2 reads ANQGSEA. The CDR3 has 13 residues.

Many counts were recorded for this clonotype. The chain combines TRBV11-2 with TRBJ2-3; maybe TRBD2 (5 bases). The V end lost 5 bases, the J end lost 0 bases, and 12 bases lay between the germline ends. The CDR3 length is 15 residues. Germline CDR1 and CDR2: SGHAT and FQNNGV. The CDR3 region is CASSTERLSTDTQYF. The CDR3 DNA follows: TGTGCCAGCAGCACAGAGCGGCTTAGCACAGATACGCAGTATTTT.

A remark on this clonotype: A much bigger clone sits one base away, suggesting this may be a read error. The chain employs TRBV20-1 and TRBJ2-3; D is undetermined. Per the germline V gene, CDR1 is DFQATT and CDR2 is SNEGSKA (reference sequence). The CDR3 is 12 residues long. The CDR3 spells CSARPGADSQYF. The CDR3 DNA sequence: TGCAGTGCTCGTCCCGGAGCAGATTCGCAGTATTTT.

A note on this clonotype: A read error may explain this, as a much larger clone is one base away. The gene calls are TRBV4-1 and TRBJ1-1; D unresolved. The CDR3 extends over 12 amino acids. Looked up from germline, CDR1 is MGHRA and CDR2 is YSYEKL. CDR3: CTSSQIQHEAFF. The CDR3, as DNA: TGCACCAGCAGCCAGATACAGCATGAAGCTTTCTTT.

Note on this clonotype: Germline is not matched at one junction end, which may reflect a read error. The V and J genes are TRBV20-1 and TRBJ1-5; perhaps TRBD1 as D (5 bases). Germline CDR1 and CDR2: DFQATT and SNEGSKA (reference sequence). The CDR3 consists of 12 residues. The CDR3 loop reads CSARTLGAPRHF. The CDR3 DNA reads as TGCAGTGCTAGAACTCTCGGGGCTCCCCGGCATTTT.

Remarks on this clonotype: The junction departs from germline at one end; a sequencing error may be responsible. The chain links TRBV11-2 to TRBJ1-2, with 7 bases that match TRBD1. The V gene's germline CDR1 is SGHAT and CDR2 FQNNGV. The CDR3 is made up of 16 amino acids. The CDR3 coding sequence is TGTGCCAGGAGCTCCCAACCCCGACAGGGTATCTACGACTACACCTTC. Translated, it gives CARSSQPRQGIYDYTF.

In regard to this clonotype: This may stem from a read error, because a much larger clone lies one nucleotide away. The rearrangement uses TRBV29-1 and TRBJ2-5; D remains unclear. Germline CDR1 and CDR2: SQVTM and ANQGSEA. There are 13 residues in the CDR3. The V gene lost 2 bases and the J gene lost 3 bases, with 10 bases spanning the gap. The CDR3 DNA sequence: TGCAGCGTTGAATATTGGATAGAAGAGACCCAGTACTTC. Amino acids: CSVEYWIEETQYF.

As concerns this clonotype: One end of the junction varies from germline; a read error may be responsible. The chain has TRBV29-1 and TRBJ1-2; D unresolved. Germline V gives CDR1 SQVTM, CDR2 ANQGSEA. CDR3 length equals 13 residues. Here the CDR3 reads CSVEAVRLDGDTF. The CDR3 bases are TGCAGCGTTGAAGCGGTACGACTAGATGGCGACACCTTC. Variable domain in full (rest from reference TRBV29-1 and TRBJ1-2): SAVISQKPSRDICQRGTSLTIQCQVDSQVTMMFWYRQQPGQSLTLIATANQGSEATYESGFVIDKFPISRPNLTFSTLTVSNMSPEDSSIYLCSVEAVRLDGDTFGSGTRLTVV.

Note on this clonotype: The junction shows a germline mismatch at one end, possibly a read error. The rearrangement uses TRBV20-1 and TRBJ2-1; tentative D call: TRBD2 (7 bases). From germline, CDR1 is DFQATT and CDR2 SNEGSKA (reference sequence). The CDR3 runs 15 residues. The CDR3: CSAGERGAYYNERFF. In nucleotides, the CDR3 is TGCAGTGCTGGGGAACGGGGGGCCTACTACAATGAGCGGTTCTTC.

On this clonotype: This could be a read error, since a much larger clone is one nucleotide away. The rearrangement links TRBV20-1 to TRBJ1-2; D may be TRBD1 (5 bases). Trimming pared 6 bases from V and 8 bases from J, leaving 16 bases between. Germline V gives CDR1 DFQATT, CDR2 SNEGSKA (reference sequence). The CDR3 runs 12 residues. This CDR3 reads CSAKEWGEGYTF. CDR3 in DNA: TGCAGTGCCAAGGAATGGGGGGAGGGCTACACCTTC.

This clonotype was observed a single time. This chain connects TRBV11-2 to TRBJ2-7; D is possibly TRBD2 (5 bases). Germline-derived CDR1 and CDR2 are SGHAT and FQNNGV. There are 16 residues in the CDR3. V gave up 3 bases and J gave up 3 bases, with 18 bases separating them. The CDR3 DNA reads as TGTGCCAGCAGCTTGTCCCCCTCTCGGGGTTTCTACGAGCAGTACTTC. Its protein product is CASSLSPSRGFYEQYF.

This clonotype came up a few times. This chain links TRBV6-5 with TRBJ2-2; 8 bases map to TRBD1. Germline-derived CDR1 and CDR2 are MNHEY and SVGAGI. Germline trimming cut 9 bases from V and 4 bases from J; bases unmatched to any gene: 10. The CDR3 spans 15 residues. CDR3 protein: CASRVDRGGTGELFF. The CDR3 DNA sequence: TGTGCCAGTAGAGTTGACAGGGGTGGCACCGGGGAGCTGTTTTTT.

A word on this clonotype: This may be a read error, as it is one base from a much larger clone. The rearrangement joins TRBV12-3 or TRBV12-4 to TRBJ1-5; 8 nucleotides match TRBD1. The CDR3 runs 17 residues. The CDR3 DNA reads as TGTGCCAACAGTCCTTACTCAACAGGGGGAGAAATTCAGCCCCAGCATTTT. Translated: CANSPYSTGGEIQPQHF.

This clonotype appeared many times. The rearrangement joins TRBV29-1 to TRBJ2-2; TRBD2 agrees at 11 bases. Trimming removed 6 bases from V and 1 base from J; junction bases left unmatched: 1. CDR1 SQVTM and CDR2 ANQGSEA come from the germline V gene. The CDR3 totals 14 residues. Here the CDR3 reads CSVTSGRNTGELFF. CDR3 in DNA: TGCAGCGTAACTAGCGGGAGGAACACCGGGGAGCTGTTTTTT.

CDR3: CASGLRGEQFF. CDR3 in DNA: TGCGCCAGCGGACTAAGGGGAGAGCAGTTCTTC. The genes are TRBV5-1 and TRBJ2-1; D may be TRBD2 (6 bases). The length of the CDR3 is 11 residues. CDR1 is SGHRS and CDR2 is YFSETQ in the germline V gene. Trimming left V 7 bases short and J 10 bases short, with 12 bases between.

This clonotype was seen a handful of times. The chain carries TRBV7-3 and TRBJ2-1; D is ambiguous. CDR3 length: 15 residues. V was shortened by 2 bases and J by 0 bases, with 8 bases between the two germline ends. Germline V gives CDR1 SGHTA, CDR2 FQGTGA. The CDR3 is CASSLFTSSYNEQFF. CDR3 DNA: TGTGCCAGCAGCTTATTCACAAGCTCCTACAATGAGCAGTTCTTC. Drawing the rest from reference TRBV7-3 and TRBJ2-1, the complete variable domain is GAGVSQTPSNKVTEKGKYVELRCDPISGHTALYWYRQSLGQGPEFLIYFQGTGAADDSGLPNDRFFAVRPEGSVSTLKIQRTERGDSAVYLCASSLFTSSYNEQFFGPGTRLTVL.

Of note for this clonotype: Since a much larger clone is just one base distant, this may be a read error. The V and J genes are TRBV6-1 and TRBJ1-2; 7 nucleotides match TRBD1. Per the germline V gene, CDR1 is MNHNS and CDR2 is SASEGT. The CDR3 covers 16 residues. CDR3 sequence reads: CAGRALTGIDVYGYTF. In nucleotides, the CDR3 is TGTGCCGGCAGGGCTTTGACAGGGATAGATGTCTATGGCTACACCTTC.

Concerning this clonotype: Without the conserved terminal phenylalanine or tryptophan, this CDR3 likely stems from a read error. The V call is TRBV12-3 or TRBV12-4, the J call TRBJ1-4; possible D gene TRBD1, 6 bases. This CDR3 has 15 residues. With 8 bases removed from V and 8 bases from J, the gap between germline ends came to 21 bases. The CDR3 protein is CASSTSGGLREKLFS. CDR3 sequence (DNA): TGTGCCAGCTCCACTTCTGGGGGGCTGAGGGAAAAACTGTTTTCT.